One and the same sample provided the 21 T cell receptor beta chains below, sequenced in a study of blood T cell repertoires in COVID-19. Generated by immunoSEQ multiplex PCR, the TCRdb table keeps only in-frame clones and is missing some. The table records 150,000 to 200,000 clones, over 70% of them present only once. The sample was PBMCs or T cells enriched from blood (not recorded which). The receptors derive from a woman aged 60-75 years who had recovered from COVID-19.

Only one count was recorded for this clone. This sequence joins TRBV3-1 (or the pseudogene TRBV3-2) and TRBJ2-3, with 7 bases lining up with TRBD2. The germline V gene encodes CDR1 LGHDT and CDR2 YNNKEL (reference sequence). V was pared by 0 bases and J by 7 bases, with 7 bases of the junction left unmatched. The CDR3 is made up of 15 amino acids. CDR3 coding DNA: TGTGCCAGCAGCCAAGAAGGCGGGGGACGTAATACGCAGTATTTT. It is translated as CASSQEGGGRNTQYF.

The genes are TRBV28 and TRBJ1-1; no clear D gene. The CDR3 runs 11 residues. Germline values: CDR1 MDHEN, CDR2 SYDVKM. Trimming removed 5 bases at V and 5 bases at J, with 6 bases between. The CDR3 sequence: CASSHGTEAFF. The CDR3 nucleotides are TGTGCCAGCAGTCACGGGACTGAAGCTTTCTTT.

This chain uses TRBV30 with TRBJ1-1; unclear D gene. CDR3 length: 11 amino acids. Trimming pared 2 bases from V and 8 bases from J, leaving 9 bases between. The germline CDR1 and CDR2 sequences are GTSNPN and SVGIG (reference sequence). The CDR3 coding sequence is TGTGCCTGGAGTACCGGTTTGGAAGCTTTCTTT. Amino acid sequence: CAWSTGLEAFF.

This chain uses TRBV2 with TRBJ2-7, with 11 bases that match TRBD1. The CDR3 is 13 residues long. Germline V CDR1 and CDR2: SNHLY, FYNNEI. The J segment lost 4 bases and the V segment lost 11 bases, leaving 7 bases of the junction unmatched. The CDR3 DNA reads TGTGCCGCACGGGACAGGGGGTTTTACGAGCAGTACTTC. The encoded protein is CAARDRGFYEQYF.

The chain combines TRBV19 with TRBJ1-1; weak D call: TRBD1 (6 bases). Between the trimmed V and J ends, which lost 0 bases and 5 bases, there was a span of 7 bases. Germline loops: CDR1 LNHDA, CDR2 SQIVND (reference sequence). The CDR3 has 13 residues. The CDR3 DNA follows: TGTGCCAGTAGTATAGAAACAGGGACTGAAGCTTTCTTT. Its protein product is CASSIETGTEAFF.

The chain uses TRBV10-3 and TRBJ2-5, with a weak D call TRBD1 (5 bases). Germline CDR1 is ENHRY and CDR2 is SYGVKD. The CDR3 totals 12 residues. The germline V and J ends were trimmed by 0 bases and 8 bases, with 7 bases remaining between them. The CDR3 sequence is CAISESRGTQYF. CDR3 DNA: TGTGCCATCAGTGAGTCTAGGGGCACCCAGTACTTC.

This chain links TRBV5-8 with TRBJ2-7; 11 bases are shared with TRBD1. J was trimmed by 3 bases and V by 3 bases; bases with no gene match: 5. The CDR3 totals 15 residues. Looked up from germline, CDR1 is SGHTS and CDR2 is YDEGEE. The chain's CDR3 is CASSWAGTGGYEQYF. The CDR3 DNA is TGTGCCAGCAGCTGGGCCGGGACAGGGGGCTACGAGCAGTACTTC.

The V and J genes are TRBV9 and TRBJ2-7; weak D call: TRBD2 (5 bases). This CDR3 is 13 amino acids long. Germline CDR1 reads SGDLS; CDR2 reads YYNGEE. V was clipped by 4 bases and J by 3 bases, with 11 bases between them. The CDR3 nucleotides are TGTGCCAGCAGCCTCGGAGGAGACTACGAGCAGTACTTC. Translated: CASSLGGDYEQYF.

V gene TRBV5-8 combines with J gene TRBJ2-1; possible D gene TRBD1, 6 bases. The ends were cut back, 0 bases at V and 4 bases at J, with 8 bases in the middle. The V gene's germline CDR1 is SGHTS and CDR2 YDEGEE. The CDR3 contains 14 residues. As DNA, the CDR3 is TGTGCCAGCAGCTTGGCAGGGGTGTACAATGAGCAGTTCTTC. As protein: CASSLAGVYNEQFF.

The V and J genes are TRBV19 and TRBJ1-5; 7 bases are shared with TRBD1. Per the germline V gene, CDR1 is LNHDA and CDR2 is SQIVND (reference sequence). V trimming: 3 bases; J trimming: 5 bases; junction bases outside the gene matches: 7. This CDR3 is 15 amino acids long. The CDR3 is CASSIWGQQDQPQHF. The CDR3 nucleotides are TGTGCCAGTAGTATCTGGGGACAGCAGGATCAGCCCCAGCATTTT.

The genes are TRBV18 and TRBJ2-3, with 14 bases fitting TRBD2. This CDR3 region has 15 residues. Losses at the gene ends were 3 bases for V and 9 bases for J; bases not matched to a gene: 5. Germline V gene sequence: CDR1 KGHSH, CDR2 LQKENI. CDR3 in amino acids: CASSPEGLAGDTQYF. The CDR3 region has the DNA TGTGCCAGCTCACCCGAGGGACTAGCGGGGGACACGCAGTATTTT.

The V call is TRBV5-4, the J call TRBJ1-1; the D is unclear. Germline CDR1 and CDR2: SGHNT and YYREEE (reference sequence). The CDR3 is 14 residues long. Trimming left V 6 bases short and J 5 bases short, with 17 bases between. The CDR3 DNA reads TGTGCCAGCAAAGCGGCACAAGGGAGAACTGAAGCTTTCTTT. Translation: CASKAAQGRTEAFF.

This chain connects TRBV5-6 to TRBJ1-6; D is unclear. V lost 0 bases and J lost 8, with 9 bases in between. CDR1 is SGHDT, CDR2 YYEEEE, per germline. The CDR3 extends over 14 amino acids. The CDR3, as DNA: TGTGCCAGCAGCTTGGGCAGAAATGATTCACCCCTCCACTTT. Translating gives CASSLGRNDSPLHF.

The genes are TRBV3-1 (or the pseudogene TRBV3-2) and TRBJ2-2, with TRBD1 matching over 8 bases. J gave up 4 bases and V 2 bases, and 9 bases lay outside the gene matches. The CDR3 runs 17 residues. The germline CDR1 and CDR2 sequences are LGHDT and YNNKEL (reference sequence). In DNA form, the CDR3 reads TGTGCCAGCAGCCAACTTGCTTGGGACAGGCCCACCGGGGAGCTGTTTTTT. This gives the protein CASSQLAWDRPTGELFF.

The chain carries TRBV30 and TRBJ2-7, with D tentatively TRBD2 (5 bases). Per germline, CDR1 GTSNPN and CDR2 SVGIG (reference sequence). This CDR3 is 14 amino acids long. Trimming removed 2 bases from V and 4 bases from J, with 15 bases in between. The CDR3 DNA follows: TGTGCCTGGAGTTCTCCCGTGGAGGTGTACGAGCAGTACTTC. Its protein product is CAWSSPVEVYEQYF.

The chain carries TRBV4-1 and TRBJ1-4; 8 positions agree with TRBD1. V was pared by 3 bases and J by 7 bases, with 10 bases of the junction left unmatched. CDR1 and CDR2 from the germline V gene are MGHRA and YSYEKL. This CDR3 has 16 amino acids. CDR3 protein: CASSHGIQGAIEKLFF. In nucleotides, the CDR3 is TGCGCCAGCAGCCATGGTATTCAGGGGGCGATTGAAAAACTGTTTTTT.

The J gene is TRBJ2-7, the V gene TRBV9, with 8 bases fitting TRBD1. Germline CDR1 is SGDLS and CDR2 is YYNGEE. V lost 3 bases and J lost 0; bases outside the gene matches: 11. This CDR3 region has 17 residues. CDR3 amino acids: CASSGPGQGGSSYEQYF. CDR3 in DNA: TGTGCCAGCAGCGGACCCGGACAGGGTGGGAGCTCCTACGAGCAGTACTTC.

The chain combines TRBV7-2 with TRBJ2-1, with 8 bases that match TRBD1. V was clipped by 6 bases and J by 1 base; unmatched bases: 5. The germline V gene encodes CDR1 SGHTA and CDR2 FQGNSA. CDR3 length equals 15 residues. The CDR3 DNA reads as TGTGCCAGCAGTCCTGGACAGGGTTCCTACAATGAGCAGTTCTTC. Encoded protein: CASSPGQGSYNEQFF.

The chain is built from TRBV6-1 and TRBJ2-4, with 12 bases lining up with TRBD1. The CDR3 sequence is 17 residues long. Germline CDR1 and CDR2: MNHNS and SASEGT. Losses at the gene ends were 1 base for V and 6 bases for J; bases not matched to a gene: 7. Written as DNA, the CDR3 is TGTGCCAGCAGTGAAGGTTTGGGACAGGGGGCTGGAAACATTCAGTACTTC. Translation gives CASSEGLGQGAGNIQYF.

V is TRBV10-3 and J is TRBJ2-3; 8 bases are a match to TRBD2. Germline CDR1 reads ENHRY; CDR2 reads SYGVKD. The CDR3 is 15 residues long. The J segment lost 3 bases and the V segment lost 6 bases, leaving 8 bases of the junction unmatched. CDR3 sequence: CAISDGIAGTDTQYF. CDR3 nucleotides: TGTGCCATCAGCGACGGAATAGCGGGGACAGATACGCAGTATTTT.

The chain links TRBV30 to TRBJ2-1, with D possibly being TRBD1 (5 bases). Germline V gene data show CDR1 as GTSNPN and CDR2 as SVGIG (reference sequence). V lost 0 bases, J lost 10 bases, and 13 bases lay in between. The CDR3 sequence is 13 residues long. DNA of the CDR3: TGTGCCTGGAGTGTAGGCAGGGTCGAAGAGCAGTTCTTC. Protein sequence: CAWSVGRVEEQFF.